This entry describes one T cell receptor (beta chain). Its antigen is as yet unknown. This sample stems from a study of shared clonotypes between healthy human individuals. Turning to the study itself: The study enrolled a couple of women and a few men aged 18 to 49.

The CDR3 length is 13 residues. CDR1 and CDR2 (germline): SGHAT, FQNNGV. Deletions cut 11 bases from V and 7 bases from J, with 17 bases between. Regarding the study as a whole: All-four-donor shared clonotypes had higher generation probabilities than non-shared clonotypes did.

TCRdb's copy holds only in-frame clones and misses some; the assay was immunoSEQ multiplex PCR. The data hold 2 million to 2.5 million clones, with around 95% observed a single time. The chain recombines TRBV11-2 with TRBJ1-4, with D perhaps matching TRBD1 (6 bases). The sequence derives from a man between 18 and 29 years old in good health. Material for sequencing was naive CD4+ T cells sorted from blood. The subset here: CD45RA+ positively selected. In DNA form, the CDR3 reads TGTGCCTCAGCCGGGGGGCGAATTGAAAAACTGTTTTTT. Translated: CASAGGRIEKLFF.